The 8 T cell receptor beta chains below all came from one sample that was sequenced in a study of somatic mutations in cytotoxic T cells in rheumatoid arthritis. Measured with immunoSEQ multiplex PCR; TCRdb has only the in-frame clones, and not every one. This table has 7,200 or so clones, roughly 71% appearing once. Material: CD8+ T cells sorted from blood. The origin of the receptors is a man aged 35-49 years in good health.

The chain employs TRBV10-3 and TRBJ1-6, with TRBD1 matching 7 bases. This CDR3 contains 15 residues. Germline CDR1 reads ENHRY; CDR2 reads SYGVKD. With V trimmed by 4 bases and J by 8 bases, 8 bases remained unmatched. CDR3: CAISAVTGEDSPLHF. CDR3 nucleotide sequence: TGTGCCATCAGTGCAGTTACAGGGGAGGATTCACCCCTCCACTTT.

This clone has only a few counts. This chain links TRBV30 with TRBJ2-7, with D hard to call. Germline CDR1 GTSNPN, CDR2 SVGIG (reference sequence). The V gene lost 1 base and the J gene lost 0 bases, with 4 bases spanning the gap. This CDR3 region has 12 residues. CDR3 protein: CAWSARSYEQYF. Here the CDR3 DNA reads TGTGCCTGGAGTGCGCGCTCCTACGAGCAGTACTTC.

The chain links TRBV7-6 to TRBJ2-1, with a possible D match to TRBD1 (5 bases). The V gene's germline CDR1 is SGHVS and CDR2 FNYEAQ. Trimming took off 5 bases at V and 3 bases at J, with 11 bases between the two ends. There are 14 residues in the CDR3. The CDR3 DNA follows: TGTGCCAGCAGCCCAGGGCCCTACTACAATGAGCAGTTCTTC. Protein sequence: CASSPGPYYNEQFF.

The chain carries TRBV28 and TRBJ1-1; TRBD1 aligns across 11 bases. The germline gives CDR1 MDHEN, CDR2 SYDVKM. The CDR3 contains 18 residues. With 2 bases clipped from V and 3 bases from J, the junction kept 11 bases outside the gene matches. The chain's CDR3 is CASSLLVGQGDMDTEAFF. CDR3 in DNA: TGTGCCAGCAGTTTACTAGTGGGACAGGGGGATATGGACACTGAAGCTTTCTTT.

The chain employs TRBV7-9 and TRBJ2-3, with D perhaps given as TRBD1 or TRBD2 (6 bases each). CDR1 and CDR2 from the germline V gene are SEHNR and FQNEAQ (reference sequence). The CDR3 runs to 16 residues. Trimming removed 0 bases at V and 2 bases at J, with 12 bases between. The CDR3 is CASSLAGGGNTDTQYF. The CDR3 nucleotides read TGTGCCAGCAGCTTAGCCGGGGGCGGGAACACAGATACGCAGTATTTT.

The chain uses TRBV6-4 and TRBJ1-4; 7 bases align to TRBD1. Germline trimming cut 6 bases from V and 5 bases from J; bases unmatched to any gene: 9. Germline CDR1 and CDR2: MRHNA and SNTAGT. CDR3 length equals 15 residues. CDR3 DNA: TGTGCCAGCAGAACAAGGACAGGCGGAAATGAAAAACTGTTTTTT. Translating gives CASRTRTGGNEKLFF.

This clone is categorized as medium-sized. V usage is TRBV4-2 and J usage is TRBJ2-6; TRBD2 matches at 10 bases. The V and J ends lost 0 bases and 0 bases, in that order; junction bases with no gene match: 11. From germline, CDR1 is LGHNA and CDR2 YNFKEQ. This CDR3 has 21 residues. The CDR3: CASSQDLAGAGPYSGANVLTF. In nucleotides, the CDR3 is TGTGCCAGCAGCCAAGACCTAGCGGGAGCCGGGCCCTACTCTGGGGCCAACGTCCTGACTTTC.

This clone has just a few counts. This chain links TRBV18 with TRBJ2-3; no definite D call. The CDR3 covers 14 residues. Germline values: CDR1 KGHSH, CDR2 LQKENI. The ends were cut back, 3 bases at V and 5 bases at J, with 12 bases in the middle. The DNA for the CDR3 is TGTGCCAGCTCACCGCAACAAAGGGAAGATACGCAGTATTTT. Its translation is CASSPQQREDTQYF.